Listed below are T cell receptor beta chains from one sample, sequenced in a study of HIV-infected patients and healthy controls. Each CDR3 protein is one row after TCRdb ran MiXCR on the 5' RACE reads. The sample shows 15,000 to 20,000 distinct CDR3 sequences, 8% to 10% of them seen only once. The sample taken for sequencing was blood. These receptors were obtained from an adult in good health. The CDR3 runs from the conserved cysteine through the conserved F or W. A D gene is named only where the DNA matches it firmly. Only part of the rows carry a size: once, few, many, or a class if the clone is expanded.

v_gene	d_gene	j_gene	abundance	CDR3aa	CDR3nt
TRBV4-1	-	TRBJ1-5	many	CASSVGGARGNQPQHF	TGCGCCAGCAGCGTAGGAGGGGCGCGAGGCAATCAGCCCCAGCATTTT
TRBV28	-	TRBJ1-5	few	CASSFGPGSNQPQHF	TGTGCCAGCAGTTTTGGGCCTGGCAGCAATCAGCCCCAGCATTTT
TRBV20-1	-	TRBJ2-3	many	CSASTPTGADTQYF	TGCAGTGCTTCGACGCCTACGGGGGCAGATACGCAGTATTTT
TRBV28	-	TRBJ1-4	medium-sized	CAINEGGPNEKLFF	TGTGCCATCAACGAAGGGGGGCCGAATGAAAAACTGTTTTTT
TRBV18	-	TRBJ2-3	many	CASSQNRDTQYF	TGTGCCAGCTCACAAAACAGAGATACGCAGTATTTT
TRBV12-3/TRBV12-4	TRBD1	TRBJ1-1	-	CASSFVQGASTEAFF	TGTGCCAGCAGTTTTGTACAGGGGGCGTCCACTGAAGCTTTCTTT
TRBV4-1	TRBD1	TRBJ2-7	-	CASSHPGQGKYEQYF	TGCGCCAGCAGCCACCCGGGACAGGGTAAATACGAGCAGTACTTC
TRBV7-9	-	TRBJ2-3	many	CASSLDRASTDTQYF	TGTGCCAGCAGCTTAGACAGAGCTAGCACAGATACGCAGTATTTT
TRBV14	-	TRBJ1-1	medium-sized	CASSQASGWTEAFF	TGTGCCAGCAGCCAAGCTTCAGGGTGGACTGAAGCTTTCTTT
TRBV12-3/TRBV12-4	-	TRBJ2-3	medium-sized	CASSPLGRPTRTDTQYF	TGTGCCAGCAGCCCTTTAGGGAGGCCAACTCGCACAGATACGCAGTATTTT
TRBV7-2	-	TRBJ1-1	many	CASSRGLETGAEAFF	TGTGCCAGCAGCCGCGGACTGGAAACGGGCGCTGAAGCTTTCTTT
TRBV6-2/TRBV6-3	-	TRBJ1-2	many	CASSYDEEPGAAGYTF	TGTGCCAGCAGTTACGACGAGGAGCCCGGGGCAGCCGGCTACACCTTC
TRBV19	-	TRBJ1-1	few	CASMRQGGAIILNTEAFF	TGTGCCAGTATGCGACAAGGGGGGGCGATCATCCTTAACACTGAAGCTTTCTTT
TRBV6-2/TRBV6-3	-	TRBJ2-7	many	CASSTQLTYEQYF	TGTGCCAGCAGCACCCAGCTTACCTACGAGCAGTACTTC
TRBV12-3/TRBV12-4	-	TRBJ2-1	few	CASNLRGTEQFF	TGTGCCAGCAACCTACGGGGGACTGAGCAGTTCTTC
TRBV6-5	TRBD2	TRBJ2-5	few	CASSYSTSGGETQYF	TGTGCCAGCAGTTACTCGACTAGCGGGGGGGAGACCCAGTACTTC
TRBV28	-	TRBJ1-1	medium-sized	CASSPQRGMGNTEAFF	TGTGCCAGCAGCCCGCAACGGGGTATGGGGAACACTGAAGCTTTCTTT
TRBV4-3	-	TRBJ2-4	many	CASSLEVKEAKNIQYF	TGCGCCAGCAGCCTGGAGGTCAAGGAGGCCAAAAACATTCAGTACTTC
TRBV3-2	-	TRBJ2-6	many	CASSPGQGATFKSSGANVLTF	TGTGCCAGCAGCCCAGGACAGGGCGCTACTTTTAAGAGCTCTGGGGCCAACGTCCTGACTTTC
TRBV28	-	TRBJ2-6	-	CASSGPLPGANVLTF	TGTGCCAGCAGCGGCCCCCTCCCTGGGGCCAACGTCCTGACTTTC
TRBV6-6	-	TRBJ2-6	many	CASEDSLHSGANVLTF	TGTGCCAGCGAGGACAGCTTACACTCTGGGGCCAACGTCCTGACTTTC
TRBV6-1	TRBD2	TRBJ2-4	many	CASSASSGPKNIQYF	TGTGCCAGCAGTGCGTCTAGCGGGCCCAAAAACATTCAGTACTTC
TRBV2	-	TRBJ2-7	-	CASRKTNVAGNEQYF	TGTGCCAGCAGGAAAACTAATGTGGCAGGGAACGAGCAGTACTTC
TRBV5-1	-	TRBJ1-1	few	CASSLERGDINSAFF	TGCGCCAGCAGCTTGGAGCGAGGAGATATTAATTCAGCTTTCTTT
TRBV29-1	-	TRBJ2-3	many	CSGALGEVTDTQYF	TGCAGCGGGGCCCTAGGCGAAGTCACAGATACGCAGTATTTT
TRBV7-2	-	TRBJ2-5	-	CASTPGSWYQETQYF	TGTGCCAGCACCCCAGGGTCTTGGTACCAAGAGACCCAGTACTTC
TRBV7-8	-	TRBJ2-3	many	CASSLRGSGSSTDTQYF	TGTGCCAGCAGCTTACGAGGGAGTGGGTCGAGCACAGATACGCAGTATTTT
TRBV28	-	TRBJ2-7	-	CASSLISIQGSPNEQYF	TGTGCCAGCAGTTTAATCTCTATTCAGGGAAGCCCAAACGAGCAGTACTTC
TRBV7-2	TRBD1	TRBJ2-7	many	CASRPGQGAPYEQYF	TGTGCCAGCAGACCCGGACAGGGGGCCCCCTACGAGCAGTACTTC
TRBV19	-	TRBJ1-5	many	CASNSGYQPQHF	TGTGCCAGTAATTCAGGATATCAGCCCCAGCATTTT
TRBV28	-	TRBJ1-2	many	CASSFTSTANYGYTF	TGTGCCAGCAGTTTTACCTCGACAGCTAACTATGGCTACACCTTC
TRBV12-3/TRBV12-4	-	TRBJ1-2	medium-sized	CASSFTSLGNYGYTF	TGTGCCAGCAGTTTTACTTCGCTTGGGAACTATGGCTACACCTTC
TRBV28	-	TRBJ1-2	many	CASSFMITGYTF	TGTGCCAGCAGTTTTATGATAACGGGCTACACCTTC
TRBV5-8	-	TRBJ2-5	many	CASSPGPNQETQYF	TGTGCCAGCAGCCCGGGACCGAACCAAGAGACCCAGTACTTC
TRBV6-5	TRBD2	TRBJ2-1	many	CASTRTSGRHEQFF	TGTGCCAGCACCCGGACTAGCGGGAGGCATGAGCAGTTCTTC